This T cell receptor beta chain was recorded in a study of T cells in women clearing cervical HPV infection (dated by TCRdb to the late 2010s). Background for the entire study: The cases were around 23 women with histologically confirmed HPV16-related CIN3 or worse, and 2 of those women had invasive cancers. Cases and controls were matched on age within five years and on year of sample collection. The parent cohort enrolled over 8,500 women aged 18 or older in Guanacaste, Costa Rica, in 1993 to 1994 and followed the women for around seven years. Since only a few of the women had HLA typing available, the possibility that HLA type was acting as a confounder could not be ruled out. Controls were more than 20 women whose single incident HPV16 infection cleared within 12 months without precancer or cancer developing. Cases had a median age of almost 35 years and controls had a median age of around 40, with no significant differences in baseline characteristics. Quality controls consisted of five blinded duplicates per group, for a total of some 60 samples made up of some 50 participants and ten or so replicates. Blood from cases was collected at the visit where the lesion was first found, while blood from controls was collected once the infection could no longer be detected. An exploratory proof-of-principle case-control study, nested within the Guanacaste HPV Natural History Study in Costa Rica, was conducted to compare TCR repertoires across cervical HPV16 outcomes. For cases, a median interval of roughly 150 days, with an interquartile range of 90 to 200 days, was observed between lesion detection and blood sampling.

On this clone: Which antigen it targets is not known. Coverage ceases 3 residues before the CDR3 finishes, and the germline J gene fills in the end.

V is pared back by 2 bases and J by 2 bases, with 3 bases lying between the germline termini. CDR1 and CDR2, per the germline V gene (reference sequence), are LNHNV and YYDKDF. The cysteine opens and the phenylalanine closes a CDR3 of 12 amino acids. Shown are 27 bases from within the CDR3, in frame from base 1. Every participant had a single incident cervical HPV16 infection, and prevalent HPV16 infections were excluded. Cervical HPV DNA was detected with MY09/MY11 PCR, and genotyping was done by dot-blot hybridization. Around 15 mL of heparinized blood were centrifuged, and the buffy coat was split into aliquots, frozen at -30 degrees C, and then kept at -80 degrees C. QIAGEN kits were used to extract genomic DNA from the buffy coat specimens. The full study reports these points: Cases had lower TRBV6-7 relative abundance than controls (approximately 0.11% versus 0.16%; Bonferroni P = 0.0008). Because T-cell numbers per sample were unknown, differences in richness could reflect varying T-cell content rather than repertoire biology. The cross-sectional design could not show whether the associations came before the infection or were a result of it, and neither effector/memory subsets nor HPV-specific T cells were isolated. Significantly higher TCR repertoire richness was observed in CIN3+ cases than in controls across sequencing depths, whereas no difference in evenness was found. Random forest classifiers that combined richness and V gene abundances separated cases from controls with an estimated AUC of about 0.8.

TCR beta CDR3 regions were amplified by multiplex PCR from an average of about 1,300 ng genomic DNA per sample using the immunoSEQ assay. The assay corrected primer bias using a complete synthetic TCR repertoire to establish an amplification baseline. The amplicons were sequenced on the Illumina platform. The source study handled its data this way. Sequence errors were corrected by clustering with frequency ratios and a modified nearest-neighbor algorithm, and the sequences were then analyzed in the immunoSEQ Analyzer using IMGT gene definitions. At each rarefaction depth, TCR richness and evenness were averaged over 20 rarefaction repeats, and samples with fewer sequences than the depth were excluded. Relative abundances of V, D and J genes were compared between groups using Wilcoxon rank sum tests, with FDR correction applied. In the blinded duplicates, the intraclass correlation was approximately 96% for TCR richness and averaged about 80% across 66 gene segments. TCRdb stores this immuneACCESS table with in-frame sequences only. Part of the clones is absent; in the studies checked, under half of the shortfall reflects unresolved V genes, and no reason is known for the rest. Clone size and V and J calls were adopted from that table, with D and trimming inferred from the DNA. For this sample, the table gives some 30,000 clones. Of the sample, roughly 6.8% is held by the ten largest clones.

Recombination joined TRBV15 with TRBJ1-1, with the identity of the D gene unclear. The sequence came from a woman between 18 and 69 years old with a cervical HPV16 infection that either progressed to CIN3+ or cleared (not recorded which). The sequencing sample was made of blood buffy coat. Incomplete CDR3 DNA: TGTGCCACCAGCAGACAAAACACTGAA. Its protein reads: CATSRQNTE. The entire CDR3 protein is CATSRQNTEAFF.